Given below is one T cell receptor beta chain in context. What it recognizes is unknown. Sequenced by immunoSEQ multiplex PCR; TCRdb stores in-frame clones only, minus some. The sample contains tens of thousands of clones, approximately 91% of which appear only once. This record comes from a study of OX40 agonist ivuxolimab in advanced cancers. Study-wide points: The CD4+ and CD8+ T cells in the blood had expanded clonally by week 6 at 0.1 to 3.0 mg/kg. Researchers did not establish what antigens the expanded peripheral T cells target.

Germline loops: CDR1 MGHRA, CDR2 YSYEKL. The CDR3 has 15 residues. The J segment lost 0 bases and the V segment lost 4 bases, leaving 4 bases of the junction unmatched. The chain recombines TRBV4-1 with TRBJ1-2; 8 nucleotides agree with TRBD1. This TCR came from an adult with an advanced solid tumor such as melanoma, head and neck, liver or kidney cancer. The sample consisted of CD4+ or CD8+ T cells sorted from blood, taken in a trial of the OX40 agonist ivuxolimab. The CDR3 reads CASSPRDRSNYGYTF. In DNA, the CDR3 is TGCGCCAGCAGCCCCCGGGACAGGTCTAACTATGGCTACACCTTC.